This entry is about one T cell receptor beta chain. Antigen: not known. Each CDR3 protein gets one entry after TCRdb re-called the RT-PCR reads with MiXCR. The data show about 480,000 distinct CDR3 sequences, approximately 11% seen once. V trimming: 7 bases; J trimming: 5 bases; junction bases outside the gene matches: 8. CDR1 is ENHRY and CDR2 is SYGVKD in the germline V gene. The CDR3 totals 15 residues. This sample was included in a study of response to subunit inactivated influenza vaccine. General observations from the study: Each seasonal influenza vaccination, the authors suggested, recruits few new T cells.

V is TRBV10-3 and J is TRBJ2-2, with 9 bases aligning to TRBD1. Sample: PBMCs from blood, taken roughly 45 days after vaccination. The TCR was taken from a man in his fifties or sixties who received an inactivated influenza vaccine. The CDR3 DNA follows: TGTGCCATCAATCCGGGACAGGGAGGAACCGGGGAGCTGTTTTTT. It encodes CAINPGQGGTGELFF.